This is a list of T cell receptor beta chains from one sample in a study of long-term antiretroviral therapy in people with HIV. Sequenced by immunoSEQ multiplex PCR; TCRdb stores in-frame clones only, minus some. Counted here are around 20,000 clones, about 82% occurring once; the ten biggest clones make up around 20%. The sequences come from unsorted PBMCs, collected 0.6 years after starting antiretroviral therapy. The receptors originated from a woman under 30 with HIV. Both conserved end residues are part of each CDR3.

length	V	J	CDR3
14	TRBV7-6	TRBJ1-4	CASSLGTGDEKLFF
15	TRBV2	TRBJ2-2	CASSEIGKSTGELFF
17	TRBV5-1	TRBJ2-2	CASSLGLAGVGTGELFF
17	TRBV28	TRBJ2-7	CASSAAFPGQGAGEQYF
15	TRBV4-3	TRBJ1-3	CASSPGWGPGNTIYF
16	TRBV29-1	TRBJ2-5	CSVEETGTRGGETQYF
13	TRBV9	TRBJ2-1	CASSAPTGREQFF
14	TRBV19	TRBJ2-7	CASSFGSRGYEQYF
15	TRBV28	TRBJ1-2	CASSLQGSINYGYTF
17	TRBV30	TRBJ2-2	CAWSQIIGQGYTGELFF
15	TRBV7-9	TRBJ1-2	CASSLGDFGTHGYTF
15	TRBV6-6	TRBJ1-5	CASSDQQGLNQPQHF
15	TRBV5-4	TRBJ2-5	CASSLALSGQETQYF
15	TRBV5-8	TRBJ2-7	CASSSGTGTGDEQYF
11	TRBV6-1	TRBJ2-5	CASTTAETQYF
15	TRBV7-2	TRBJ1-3	CASSIRRAPGNTIYF
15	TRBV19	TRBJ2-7	CASSIAGTGMYEQYF
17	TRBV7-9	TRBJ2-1	CASSPSIRVFSYNEQFF
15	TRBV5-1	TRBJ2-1	CASSPSGSAGNEQFF
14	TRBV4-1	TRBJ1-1	CASSQEAGTPEAFF
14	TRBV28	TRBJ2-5	CASSFWAGEETQYF
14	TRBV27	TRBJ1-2	CASSFGQADYGYTF
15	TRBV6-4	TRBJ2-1	CASSRSGSPYNEQFF
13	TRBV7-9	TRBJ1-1	CASSLQGNTEAFF
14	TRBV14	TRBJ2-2	CASRLAGGTGELFF
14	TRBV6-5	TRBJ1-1	CASSYGGLNTEAFF
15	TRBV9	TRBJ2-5	CASSVRPAAQETQYF
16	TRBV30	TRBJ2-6	CAWSLTGSSGANVLTF
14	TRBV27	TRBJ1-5	CATHGGYGNQPQHF
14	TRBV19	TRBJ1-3	CASRAGNSGNTIYF
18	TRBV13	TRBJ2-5	CASSQGWLSYGRQETQYF
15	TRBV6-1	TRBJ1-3	CASSETPNTGNTIYF
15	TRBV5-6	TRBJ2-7	CASSPAGQGFYEQYF
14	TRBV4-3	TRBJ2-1	CASSQDSHRNEQFF
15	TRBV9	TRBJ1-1	CASSVIGDSYTEAFF
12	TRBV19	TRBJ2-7	CASRDQAYEQYF
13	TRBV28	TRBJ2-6	CATFYSGANVLTF
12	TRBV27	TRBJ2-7	CASSSSNYEQYF
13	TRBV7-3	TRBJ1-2	CASSLGPGWGYTF
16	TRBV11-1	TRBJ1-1	CASSLWVTGGRTEAFF
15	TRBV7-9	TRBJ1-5	CASSHGTLFDQPQHF
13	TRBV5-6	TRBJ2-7	CASSLVGSYEQYF